This paragraph covers one T cell receptor (beta chain) sequence. This record belongs to a study of shared clonotypes between healthy human individuals. Trimming pared 4 bases from V and 6 bases from J, leaving 13 bases between. Germline loops: CDR1 MNHNS, CDR2 SASEGT. This CDR3 is 14 amino acids long. Using immunoSEQ multiplex PCR, the repertoire was profiled, and TCRdb retains in-frame clones only, with some absent. The data show some 2,500,000 clones, with approximately 94% seen just once and 0.36% held by the top ten. This chain connects TRBV6-1 to TRBJ2-1, with a weak D call TRBD2 (6 bases). Sample: naive CD4+ T cells from PBMCs. The subset is: CD45RA+ positively selected. This clonotype was obtained from a man between 18 and 35 years old in good health. Some clones in this sample may be carry-over from other donors' samples. The CDR3 sequence is CASSAASVSNEQFF. The CDR3 DNA reads as TGTGCCAGCAGTGCGGCTAGCGTATCCAATGAGCAGTTCTTC.